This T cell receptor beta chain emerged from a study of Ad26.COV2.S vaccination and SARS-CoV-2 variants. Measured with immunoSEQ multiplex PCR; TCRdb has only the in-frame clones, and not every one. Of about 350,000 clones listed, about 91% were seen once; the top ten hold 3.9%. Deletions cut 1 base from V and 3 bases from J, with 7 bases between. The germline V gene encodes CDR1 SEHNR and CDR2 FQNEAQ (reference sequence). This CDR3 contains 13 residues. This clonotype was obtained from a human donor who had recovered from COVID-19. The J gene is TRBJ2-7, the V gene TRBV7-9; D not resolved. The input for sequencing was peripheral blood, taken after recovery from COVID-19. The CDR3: CASSLGYVYEQYF. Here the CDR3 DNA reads TGTGCCAGCAGCTTAGGATACGTCTACGAGCAGTACTTC.